The 8 T cell receptor beta chains presented below share a single source sample, sequenced in a study of blood T cell repertoires in COVID-19. Sequenced by immunoSEQ multiplex PCR; TCRdb stores in-frame clones only, minus some. The sample includes under 150,000 clones, approximately 90% of them seen just once. The sample consisted of peripheral blood. The receptors were gathered from a woman in her sixties with active COVID-19.

The J gene is TRBJ2-7, the V gene TRBV10-3; possibly TRBD1 for D (6 bases). This CDR3 is 12 amino acids long. Germline CDR1 ENHRY, CDR2 SYGVKD. The V end was cut by 7 bases, the J end by 5 bases, with 12 bases between. This CDR3 is CAITPTGNEQYF. The CDR3 bases are TGTGCCATCACCCCAACAGGGAACGAGCAGTACTTC.

V is TRBV21-1 and J is TRBJ1-2; TRBD1 reflects the table's D call only, with no check against the DNA. TRBV21-1 is a pseudogene segment. The CDR3 consists of 13 residues. The CDR3 spells CASSERQPSGYTF. The CDR3 DNA follows: TGTGCCAGCAGCGAAAGACAGCCCTCAGGCTACACCTTC.

V usage is TRBV4-2 and J usage is TRBJ2-1; TRBD2 aligns across 13 bases. The CDR3 has 18 residues. Germline V gene sequence: CDR1 LGHNA, CDR2 YNFKEQ. With V trimmed by 1 base and J by 9 bases, 12 bases remained unmatched. This CDR3 reads CASSQVPLRGLAGIEQFF. In nucleotides, the CDR3 is TGTGCCAGCAGCCAAGTTCCTCTCAGGGGACTAGCGGGAATTGAGCAGTTCTTC.

This chain joins TRBV7-9 and TRBJ2-1, with 13 bases identical to TRBD2. With 5 bases clipped from V and 6 bases from J, the junction kept 4 bases outside the gene matches. This CDR3 contains 15 residues. The germline gives CDR1 SEHNR, CDR2 FQNEAQ (reference sequence). This CDR3 is CASSARTSGSNEQFF. In DNA, the CDR3 is TGTGCCAGCAGCGCCCGGACTAGCGGGAGCAATGAGCAGTTCTTC.

CDR3 region: CASSPGRTGNQPQHF. The CDR3 DNA reads TGTGCCAGCTCACCAGGGAGGACAGGGAATCAGCCCCAGCATTTT. The chain links TRBV18 to TRBJ1-5; 8 bases are a match to TRBD1. V shed 2 bases, J shed 4 bases, and the junction held 4 bases outside the gene matches. CDR1 and CDR2 (germline): KGHSH, LQKENI. The CDR3 contains 15 residues.

The V gene is TRBV5-1, the J gene TRBJ1-1, with D possibly matching TRBD1 (6 bases). This CDR3 is built from 15 residues. Between the trimmed V and J ends, which lost 2 bases and 2 bases, there was a span of 13 bases. Germline values: CDR1 SGHRS, CDR2 YFSETQ. Here the CDR3 DNA reads TGCGCCAGCAGCTTCCGACAGGCCCAAAACACTGAAGCTTTCTTT. Residues: CASSFRQAQNTEAFF.

This chain uses TRBV4-1 with TRBJ2-5; D is possibly TRBD2 (5 bases). The CDR3 covers 16 residues. In germline, CDR1 is MGHRA, CDR2 YSYEKL. V dropped 4 bases and J dropped 6 bases, with 21 bases sitting between them. The CDR3 here is CASSPNTAVPPKTQYF. The CDR3 nucleotides read TGCGCCAGCAGCCCTAATACAGCGGTTCCCCCAAAGACCCAGTACTTC.

This chain connects TRBV6-2 or TRBV6-3 to TRBJ2-3; 9 positions match TRBD2. Germline CDR1 MNHEY, CDR2 SVGEGT. With 4 bases clipped from V and 4 bases from J, the junction kept 9 bases outside the gene matches. CDR3 length: 16 amino acids. This chain's CDR3 is CASSWVSGRGSDTQYF. For the CDR3, the DNA is TGTGCCAGCAGTTGGGTTAGCGGGAGAGGCTCAGATACGCAGTATTTT.